A selection of T cell receptor beta chains follows, all from one sample in a study of OX40 agonist ivuxolimab in advanced cancers. Clones were sequenced by immunoSEQ multiplex PCR, and TCRdb holds only the in-frame ones, with some missing. The table has approximately 77,000 clones, 90% seen once. This specimen consisted of CD4+ or CD8+ T cells sorted from blood, obtained in a trial of the OX40 agonist ivuxolimab. These TCRs come from an adult with an advanced solid tumor such as melanoma, head and neck, liver or kidney cancer. Each CDR3 is given with its conserved first and last residue. Each record gives: clone size, J gene, D gene, V gene, CDR3 DNA, CDR3 protein. D genes are given only for firm matches. Clone sizes are given selectively: once, few, many, or a class where the clone is expanded.

- | TRBJ2-1 | TRBD2 | TRBV6-1 | TGTGCCAGCAGTGTAGGACACCCGGGAGGCAATGAGCAGTTCTTC | CASSVGHPGGNEQFF
- | TRBJ2-1 | TRBD2 | TRBV27 | TGTGCCAGCAGTCGGGGGGGACTAGCGGGCCTTAGCTCCTACAATGAGCAGTTCTTC | CASSRGGLAGLSSYNEQFF
few | TRBJ2-7 | TRBD1 | TRBV5-5 | TGTGCCAGCAGCTTGGTGGGGACAGGGCTAGGAGAGCAGTACTTC | CASSLVGTGLGEQYF
- | TRBJ1-1 | TRBD1 | TRBV5-5 | TGTGCCAGCGCCCCGATGGGACAGGGGGAGATGGAGAAAGCTTTCTTT | CASAPMGQGEMEKAFF
- | TRBJ1-1 | - | TRBV7-9 | TGTGCCAGCAGCTTAGATGGGGCCAGGAACACTGAAGCTTTCTTT | CASSLDGARNTEAFF
- | TRBJ1-1 | - | TRBV20-1 | TGCAGTGCTAGAAGACCCCCGGTAGCTTTCTTT | CSARRPPVAFF
- | TRBJ2-1 | TRBD1 | TRBV19 | TGTGCCAGTATCCAGGGACAGGGAGCGAGAAATGAGCAGTTCTTC | CASIQGQGARNEQFF
- | TRBJ2-7 | TRBD1 | TRBV7-2 | TGTGCCAGCAGCGTAAGGACAGGGGCTAACTACGAGCAGTACTTC | CASSVRTGANYEQYF
- | TRBJ1-2 | - | TRBV18 | TGTGCCAGCTCTCAAGGGGGGGCTGACTATGGCTACACCTTC | CASSQGGADYGYTF
- | TRBJ1-1 | - | TRBV5-1 | TGCGCCAGCAGCTTAAGGGAAAACACTGAAGCTTTCTTT | CASSLRENTEAFF
- | TRBJ1-2 | - | TRBV29-1 | TGCAGCGTTGAAAGGAGACAGAAGAACTATGGCTACACCTTC | CSVERRQKNYGYTF
- | TRBJ2-5 | - | TRBV27 | TGTGCCAGCAGTACACACATCCAAGAGACCCAGTACTTC | CASSTHIQETQYF
- | TRBJ2-7 | - | TRBV11-3 | TGTGCCAGCAGCCTAACTAGGTACGCCTACGAGCAGTACTTC | CASSLTRYAYEQYF
- | TRBJ2-5 | - | TRBV21-1 | TGTGCCAGCAGCAAAGCTGCAAGCGCTCCAGAGACCCAGTACTTC | CASSKAASAPETQYF
- | TRBJ1-5 | TRBD1 | TRBV5-1 | TGCGCCAGCAGCTCGACAGGGGGCTCCCAGCCTCAGCATTTT | CASSSTGGSQPQHF
- | TRBJ1-2 | - | TRBV5-5 | TGTGCCAGCAGCTCCCTGGGGCCCCCGAGGAGCACCTTC | CASSSLGPPRSTF
- | TRBJ2-3 | - | TRBV4-2 | TGTGCCAGCAGCCAAGATCCCCCGGGGGGCGGCACAGATACGCAGTATTTT | CASSQDPPGGGTDTQYF
- | TRBJ1-5 | TRBD1 | TRBV28 | TGTGCCAGCACCACGGGGGTCAGGGGGCAGGGACAGCCCCAGCATTTT | CASTTGVRGQGQPQHF
- | TRBJ2-1 | - | TRBV7-3 | TGTGCCAGCAGCGTTTCCGGGACTGGATCCTACAATGAGCAGTTCTTC | CASSVSGTGSYNEQFF
- | TRBJ2-7 | - | TRBV6-5 | TGTGCCAGCAGTTTAGATGGGGAGCAGTACTTC | CASSLDGEQYF
- | TRBJ2-1 | - | TRBV4-1 | TGCGCCAGCAGCCAAGAAATTGGGGTGATGGCTGAGCAGTTCTTC | CASSQEIGVMAEQFF
- | TRBJ2-1 | TRBD2 | TRBV7-2 | TGTGCCAGCAGCTTTGCGGGACTAGCCTACAATGAGCAGTTCTTC | CASSFAGLAYNEQFF
- | TRBJ2-1 | - | TRBV9 | TGTGCCAGCAAGCTGGGAGGACCTGGGGGAGAGCAGTTCTTC | CASKLGGPGGEQFF
- | TRBJ1-4 | - | TRBV5-4 | TGTGCCAGCAGCAAACAGGGAGGGAATGAAAAACTGTTTTTT | CASSKQGGNEKLFF
- | TRBJ1-1 | - | TRBV7-9 | TGTGCCAGCAGCTTAGCACCCGAGACTGAAGCTTTCTTT | CASSLAPETEAFF
- | TRBJ2-1 | - | TRBV6-5 | TGTGCCAGCAGTTTCCGAAGGACACGCTTAAATGAGCAGTTCTTC | CASSFRRTRLNEQFF
- | TRBJ2-3 | - | TRBV27 | TGTGCCAGCAGTTGGGACTTAATCACAGATACGCAGTATTTT | CASSWDLITDTQYF
- | TRBJ1-2 | - | TRBV19 | TGTGCCAGTACGGGCGGATACTATGGCTACACCTTC | CASTGGYYGYTF
- | TRBJ2-5 | - | TRBV5-1 | TGCGCCAGCAGCTTTTGGGGAGCAACCCCCGAAGAGACCCAGTACTTC | CASSFWGATPEETQYF
- | TRBJ2-1 | TRBD2 | TRBV28 | TGTGCCATTTCCTTGTCGGGGGGGTACTACAATGAGCAGTTCTTC | CAISLSGGYYNEQFF
- | TRBJ1-2 | - | TRBV10-3 | TGTGCCATCAGTGACAGGGAGAGCTATGGCTACACCTTC | CAISDRESYGYTF
- | TRBJ1-1 | - | TRBV28 | TGTGCCAGCAGTCTTCTGACAGTGAACACTGAAGCTTTCTTT | CASSLLTVNTEAFF